This T cell receptor (beta chain) emerged from a study of OX40 agonist ivuxolimab in advanced cancers. For the study at large: Three patients responded partially, comprising one with hepatocellular carcinoma and two with cutaneous melanoma.

Details on this clone: Its antigen is not known.

General study points: In a subset of nonresponders, normalized T-cell clonal expansion was also low.

Clones were read by immunoSEQ multiplex PCR, and TCRdb kept only the in-frame ones, dropping some. The sample records about 94,000 clones, 87% being singletons. Patients had blood sampled at baseline and again on cycle 4 day 1 and cycle 7 day 1. CDR1 and CDR2 from the germline V gene are SGHVS and FQNEAQ. V was trimmed by 5 bases and J by 4 bases, leaving 8 bases between them. This CDR3 comprises 13 residues. This TCR came from an adult with an advanced solid tumor such as melanoma, head and neck, liver or kidney cancer. The chain recombines TRBV7-8 with TRBJ2-2; no definite D call. Material: CD4+ or CD8+ T cells sorted from blood, obtained in a trial of the OX40 agonist ivuxolimab. This CDR3 reads CASSRKSTGELFF. CDR3 nucleotides: TGTGCCAGCAGCCGCAAAAGCACCGGGGAGCTGTTTTTT.